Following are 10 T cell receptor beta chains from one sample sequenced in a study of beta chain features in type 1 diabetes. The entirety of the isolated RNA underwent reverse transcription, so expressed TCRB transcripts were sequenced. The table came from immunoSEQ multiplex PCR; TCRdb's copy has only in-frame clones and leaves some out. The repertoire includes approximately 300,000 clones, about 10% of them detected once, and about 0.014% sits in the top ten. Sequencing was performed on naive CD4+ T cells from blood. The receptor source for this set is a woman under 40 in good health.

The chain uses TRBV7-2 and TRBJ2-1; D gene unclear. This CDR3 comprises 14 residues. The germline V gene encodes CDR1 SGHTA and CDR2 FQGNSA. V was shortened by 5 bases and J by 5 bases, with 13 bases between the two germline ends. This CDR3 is CASSPSDTNNEQFF. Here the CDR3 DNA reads TGTGCCAGCAGCCCCTCCGACACGAACAATGAGCAGTTCTTC.

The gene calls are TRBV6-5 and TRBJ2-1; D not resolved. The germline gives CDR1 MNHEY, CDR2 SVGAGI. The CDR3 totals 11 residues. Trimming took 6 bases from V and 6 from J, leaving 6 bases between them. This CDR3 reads CASSNSNEQFF. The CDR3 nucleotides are TGTGCCAGCAGCAACAGCAATGAGCAGTTCTTC.

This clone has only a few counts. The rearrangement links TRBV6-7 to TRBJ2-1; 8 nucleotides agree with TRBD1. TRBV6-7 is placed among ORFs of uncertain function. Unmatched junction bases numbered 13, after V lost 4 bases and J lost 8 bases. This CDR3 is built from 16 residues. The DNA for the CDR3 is TGTGCCAGCAGTTTGCCGGGACAGGTTCGTTTTGATGAGCAGTTCTTC. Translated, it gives CASSLPGQVRFDEQFF.

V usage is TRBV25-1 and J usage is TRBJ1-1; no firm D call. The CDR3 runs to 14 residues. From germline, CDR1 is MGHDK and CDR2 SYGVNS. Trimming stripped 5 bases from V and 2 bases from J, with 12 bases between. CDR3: CASSLLGANTEAFF. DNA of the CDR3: TGTGCCAGCAGTCTCCTAGGTGCCAACACTGAAGCTTTCTTT.

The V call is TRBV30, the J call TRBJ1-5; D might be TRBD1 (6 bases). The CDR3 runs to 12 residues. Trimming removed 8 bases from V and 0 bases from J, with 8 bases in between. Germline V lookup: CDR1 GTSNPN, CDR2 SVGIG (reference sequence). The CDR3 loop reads CAVGGSNQPQHF. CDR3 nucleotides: TGTGCCGTAGGGGGTAGCAATCAGCCCCAGCATTTT.

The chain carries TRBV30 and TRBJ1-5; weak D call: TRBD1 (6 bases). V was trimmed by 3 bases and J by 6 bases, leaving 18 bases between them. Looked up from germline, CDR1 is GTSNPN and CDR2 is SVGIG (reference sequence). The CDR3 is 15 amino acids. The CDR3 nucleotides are TGTGCCTGGAGGGCCCCAGGGGATTTAGGTCAGCCCCAGCATTTT. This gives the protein CAWRAPGDLGQPQHF. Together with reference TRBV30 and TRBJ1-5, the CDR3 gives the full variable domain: SQTIHQWPATLVQPVGSPLSLECTVEGTSNPNLYWYRQAAGRGLQLLFYSVGIGQISSEVPQNLSASRPQDRQFILSSKKLLLSDSGFYLCAWRAPGDLGQPQHFGDGTRLSIL.

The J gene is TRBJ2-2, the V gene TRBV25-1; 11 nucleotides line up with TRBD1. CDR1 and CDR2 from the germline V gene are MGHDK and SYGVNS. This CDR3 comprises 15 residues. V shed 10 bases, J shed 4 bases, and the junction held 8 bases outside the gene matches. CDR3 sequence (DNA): TGTGCCACCAATCCGGGACAGGGGGTCACCGGGGAGCTGTTTTTT. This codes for CATNPGQGVTGELFF.

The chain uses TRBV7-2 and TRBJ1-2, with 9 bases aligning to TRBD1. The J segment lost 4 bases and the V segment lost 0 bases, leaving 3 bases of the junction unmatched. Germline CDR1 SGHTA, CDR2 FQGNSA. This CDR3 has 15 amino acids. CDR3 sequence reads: CASSLAGTGTYGYTF. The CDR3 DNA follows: TGTGCCAGCAGCTTAGCAGGGACAGGGACCTATGGCTACACCTTC.

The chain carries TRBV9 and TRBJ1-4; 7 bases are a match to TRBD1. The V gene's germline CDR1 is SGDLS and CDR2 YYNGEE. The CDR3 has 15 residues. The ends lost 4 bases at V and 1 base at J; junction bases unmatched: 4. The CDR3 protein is CASSTRQGTNEKLFF. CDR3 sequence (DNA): TGTGCCAGCAGCACAAGACAGGGAACTAATGAAAAACTGTTTTTT.

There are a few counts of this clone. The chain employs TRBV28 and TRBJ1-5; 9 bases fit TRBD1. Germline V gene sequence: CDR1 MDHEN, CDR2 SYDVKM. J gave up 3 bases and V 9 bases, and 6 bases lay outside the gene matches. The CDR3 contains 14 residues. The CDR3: CASVRDRVNQPQHF. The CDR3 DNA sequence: TGTGCCAGTGTACGGGACAGGGTCAATCAGCCCCAGCATTTT.